Below are 12 T cell receptor beta chains sequenced from a single sample in a study of OX40 agonist ivuxolimab in advanced cancers. Sequencing was performed with immunoSEQ multiplex PCR; in TCRdb, only in-frame clones are kept and a portion is missing. The sample has 20,000 to 25,000 clones, roughly 93% seen once; the top ten hold around 49%. Specimen: CD4+ or CD8+ T cells sorted from blood, collected in a trial of the OX40 agonist ivuxolimab. Every receptor here comes from an adult with an advanced solid tumor such as melanoma, head and neck, liver or kidney cancer.

V and J are TRBV9 and TRBJ1-1; D not certain. Per the germline V gene, CDR1 is SGDLS and CDR2 is YYNGEE. This CDR3 region has 16 residues. Trimming removed 0 bases at V and 0 bases at J, with 12 bases between. This CDR3 is CASSVDLRPMNTEAFF. The CDR3 DNA reads as TGTGCCAGCAGCGTAGATTTACGCCCGATGAACACTGAAGCTTTCTTT.

V and J are TRBV6-1 and TRBJ2-3; D remains unclear. This CDR3 spans 11 amino acids. The germline V gene has CDR1 MNHNS and CDR2 SASEGT. V lost 7 bases and J 3 bases, leaving 5 bases between the germline ends. CDR3: CASMGTDTQYF. The CDR3 nucleotides are TGTGCCAGCATGGGGACAGATACGCAGTATTTT.

CDR3 in amino acids: CASSGPTGAGEKLFF. The CDR3, as DNA: TGTGCCAGCAGTGGGCCTACAGGGGCGGGTGAAAAACTGTTTTTT. The V call is TRBV2, the J call TRBJ1-4, with 7 bases aligning to TRBD1. V gave up 4 bases and J gave up 7 bases; unmatched junction bases: 9. Germline CDR1 reads SNHLY; CDR2 reads FYNNEI. This CDR3 is 15 amino acids long.

This chain uses TRBV19 with TRBJ1-3; TRBD1 is a possible D gene (5 bases). This CDR3 has 13 residues. Trimming took off 3 bases at V and 8 bases at J, with 11 bases between the two ends. The germline gives CDR1 LNHDA, CDR2 SQIVND (reference sequence). CDR3 nucleotide sequence: TGTGCCAGTAGTATGGGGGTCCGGGACACCATATATTTT. Protein sequence: CASSMGVRDTIYF. The full variable domain, rest sourced from reference TRBV19 and TRBJ1-3, is DGGITQSPKYLFRKEGQNVTLSCEQNLNHDAMYWYRQDPGQGLRLIYYSQIVNDFQKGDIAEGYSVSREKKESFPLTVTSAQKNPTAFYLCASSMGVRDTIYFGEGSWLTVV.

This chain links TRBV2 with TRBJ2-5; no firm D call. This CDR3 is 14 amino acids long. Germline V lookup: CDR1 SNHLY, CDR2 FYNNEI. V was cut by 5 bases and J by 5 bases, with 15 bases left in between. The CDR3 DNA reads TGTGCCAGCAGTCGGGTTCGTGTTTACGAGACCCAGTACTTC. Encoded protein: CASSRVRVYETQYF.

This clone was picked up one time. The chain recombines TRBV10-3 with TRBJ1-2; D not resolved. The CDR3 sequence is 16 residues long. V shed 0 bases and J shed 4 bases, with 15 bases lying between them. Germline V gene lookup returns CDR1 ENHRY and CDR2 SYGVKD. CDR3 sequence reads: CAISESGVSQGYGYTF. The CDR3 DNA sequence: TGTGCCATCAGTGAGTCAGGCGTATCGCAAGGCTATGGCTACACCTTC.

Only one count was recorded for this clone. The chain links TRBV13 to TRBJ1-3, with D maybe TRBD1 (6 bases). The CDR3 totals 15 residues. V dropped 0 bases and J dropped 0 bases, with 6 bases sitting between them. Germline CDR1 reads PRHDT; CDR2 reads FYEKMQ (reference sequence). CDR3 DNA: TGTGCCAGCAGCTTAGGACAGGGCTCTGGAAACACCATATATTTT. Translation: CASSLGQGSGNTIYF.

The chain is built from TRBV9 and TRBJ2-1, with 11 bases lining up with TRBD2. This CDR3 contains 16 residues. The V gene end was trimmed by 0 bases and the J gene end by 6 bases; junction bases not matched to a gene: 5. Per the germline V gene, CDR1 is SGDLS and CDR2 is YYNGEE. The CDR3: CASSVEGTSGFNEQFF. CDR3 in DNA: TGTGCCAGCAGCGTAGAAGGGACTAGCGGATTCAATGAGCAGTTCTTC.

The genes are TRBV5-1 and TRBJ2-5, with D perhaps matching TRBD2 (5 bases). TRBJ2-7 explains the end of the DNA better; the J call may be wrong. The germline V gene has CDR1 SGHRS and CDR2 YFSETQ. This CDR3 is built from 15 residues. CDR3 bases: TGCGCCAGCAGCCTGACCCGAGGAGGCTCCTACGAGCAGTACTTC. It encodes CASSLTRGGSYEQYF.

This chain links TRBV4-1 with TRBJ2-5; TRBD2 agrees at 10 bases. Trimming removed 1 base from V and 5 bases from J; junction bases left unmatched: 13. CDR1 is MGHRA, CDR2 YSYEKL, per germline. The CDR3 has 18 residues. This CDR3 reads CASSQAPLLLAGGETQYF. DNA for the CDR3: TGCGCCAGCAGCCAAGCTCCCCTCTTATTAGCGGGGGGCGAGACCCAGTACTTC.

The rearrangement uses TRBV5-1 and TRBJ2-1; maybe TRBD1 (6 bases). The V gene's germline CDR1 is SGHRS and CDR2 YFSETQ. Trimming removed 3 bases from V and 2 bases from J, with 9 bases in between. The CDR3 runs 14 residues. The DNA of the CDR3 is TGCGCCAGCAGCTACAGGGTCCCCTACAATGAGCAGTTCTTC. Its translation is CASSYRVPYNEQFF.

The genes are TRBV6-5 and TRBJ2-5, with D unclear. Gene TRBJ2-7 matches the end of the DNA better, so the J call may be wrong. This CDR3 comprises 15 residues. Germline V CDR1 and CDR2: MNHEY, SVGAGI. The CDR3 loop is CASSSPLSPSYEQYF. Written as DNA, the CDR3 is TGTGCCAGCAGTTCCCCGCTAAGCCCATCCTACGAGCAGTACTTC.